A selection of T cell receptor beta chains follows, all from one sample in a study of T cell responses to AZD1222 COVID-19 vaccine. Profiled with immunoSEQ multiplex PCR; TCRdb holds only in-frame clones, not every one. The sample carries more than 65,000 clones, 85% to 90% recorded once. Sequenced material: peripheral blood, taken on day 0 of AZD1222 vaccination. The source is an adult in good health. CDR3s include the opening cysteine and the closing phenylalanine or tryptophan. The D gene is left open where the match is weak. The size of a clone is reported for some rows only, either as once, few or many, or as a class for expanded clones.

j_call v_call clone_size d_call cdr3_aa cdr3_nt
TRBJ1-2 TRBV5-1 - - CASSPPSGGYTF TGCGCCAGCAGCCCTCCGAGTGGTGGCTACACCTTC
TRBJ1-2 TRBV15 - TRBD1 CATRGEDRDGYTF TGTGCCACCCGGGGAGAGGACAGGGACGGCTACACCTTC
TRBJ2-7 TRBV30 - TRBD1 CAWSPGQVPYEQYF TGTGCCTGGAGTCCAGGACAGGTCCCCTACGAGCAGTACTTC
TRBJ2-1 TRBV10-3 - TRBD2 CAISESVAGGFEQFF TGTGCCATCAGTGAGTCTGTAGCGGGGGGGTTTGAGCAGTTCTTC
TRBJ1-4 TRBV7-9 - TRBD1 CASSSSGTGNEKLFF TGTGCCAGCAGCTCGTCCGGGACAGGGAATGAAAAACTGTTTTTT
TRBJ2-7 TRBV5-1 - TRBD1 CASSLRGLEQYF TGCGCCAGCAGCTTGAGGGGGCTCGAGCAGTACTTC
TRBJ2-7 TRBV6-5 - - CASSYSWAGWVDEQYF TGTGCCAGCAGTTACTCTTGGGCGGGATGGGTGGACGAGCAGTACTTC
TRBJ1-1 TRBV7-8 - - CASSIGGARITEAFF TGTGCCAGCAGCATCGGGGGGGCGCGTATCACTGAAGCTTTCTTT
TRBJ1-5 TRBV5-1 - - CASSPGTAVEPQHF TGCGCCAGCAGCCCGGGGACGGCGGTGGAGCCCCAGCATTTT
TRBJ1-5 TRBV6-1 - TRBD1 CASSVPGTVNNQPQHF TGTGCCAGCAGTGTCCCCGGGACAGTTAACAATCAGCCCCAGCATTTT
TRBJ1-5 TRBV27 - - CASRQNRAGDQPQHF TGTGCCAGCAGACAAAACAGGGCTGGGGATCAGCCCCAGCATTTT
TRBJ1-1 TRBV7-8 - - CASSLALLGTEAFF TGTGCCAGCAGCTTAGCCCTTTTGGGCACTGAAGCTTTCTTT
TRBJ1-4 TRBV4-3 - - CASSQAGVTNEKLFF TGCGCCAGCAGCCAAGCCGGGGTAACTAATGAAAAACTGTTTTTT
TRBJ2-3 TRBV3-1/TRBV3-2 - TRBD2 CASSQGGGTGADTQYF TGTGCCAGCAGCCAAGGGGGGGGAACCGGTGCAGATACGCAGTATTTT
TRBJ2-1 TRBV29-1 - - CSVGTGLNNEQFF TGCAGCGTTGGAACCGGGCTCAACAATGAGCAGTTCTTC
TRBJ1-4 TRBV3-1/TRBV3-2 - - CASSEGREKLFF TGTGCCAGCAGCGAAGGAAGAGAAAAACTGTTTTTT
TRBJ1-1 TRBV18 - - CASSQTRAEAFF TGTGCCAGCTCCCAAACCAGGGCTGAAGCTTTCTTT
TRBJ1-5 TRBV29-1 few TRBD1 CSVAGGRQGVSGDQPQHF TGCAGCGTTGCGGGTGGGAGACAGGGAGTTTCCGGGGATCAGCCCCAGCATTTT
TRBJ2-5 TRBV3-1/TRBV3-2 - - CASSLRTFQETQYF TGTGCCAGCAGTCTTCGGACTTTCCAAGAGACCCAGTACTTC
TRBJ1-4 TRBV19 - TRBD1 CASSSGTGVEKLFF TGTGCCAGTAGCTCCGGGACAGGGGTTGAAAAACTGTTTTTT
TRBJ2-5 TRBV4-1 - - CASSQDRFVETQYF TGCGCCAGCAGCCAAGATAGGTTTGTTGAGACCCAGTACTTC
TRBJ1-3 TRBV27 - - CASSGLSGNTIYF TGTGCCAGCAGTGGGCTCTCTGGAAACACCATATATTTT